This T cell receptor beta chain was observed in a study of identical twins. This clonotype was found a few times. What it binds is not known. V trimming: 1 base; J trimming: 4 bases; junction bases outside the gene matches: 8. The CDR3 extends over 17 amino acids. CDR1 is KGHSH and CDR2 is LQKENI in the germline V gene. Findings and limits, study-wide: Zero-insertion analyses could be partly confounded by invariant MAIT and iNKT cells.

TCRdb called the 5' RACE reads again in MiXCR, with one record for every CDR3 protein. Of some 710,000 distinct CDR3 sequences listed, around 6% are singletons. The sample consisted of naive T cells sorted from blood. This clonotype originated in a man younger than 30 in good health. This chain connects TRBV18 to TRBJ1-2; 11 bases line up with TRBD1. The CDR3 loop is CASSPRGQGAPGYGYTF. The DNA of the CDR3 is TGTGCCAGCTCACCACGTGGACAGGGGGCGCCGGGCTATGGCTACACCTTC.